Presented here are 13 T cell receptor beta chains from one specimen sequenced in a study of shared clonotypes between healthy human individuals. Assay used: immunoSEQ multiplex PCR; TCRdb lists only in-frame clones, some missing. The sample lists approximately 2.1 million clones, just over 90% occurring once. Sequencing used naive CD4+ T cells from PBMCs. Subset here: CD45RA+ positively selected. Receptor source: a man aged 18 to 35 in good health. Some clones in this sample may be carry-over from other donors' samples.

The table lists this clone with a few counts. This rearrangement joins TRBV7-2 to TRBJ2-3, with 10 bases identical to TRBD2. Germline assignment: CDR1 SGHTA and CDR2 FQGNSA. V dropped 2 bases and J dropped 2; count of bases not matched to a gene: 7. This CDR3 contains 17 residues. The CDR3 spells CASSLRATSGVTDTQYF. The CDR3 DNA reads as TGTGCCAGCAGCTTAAGGGCCACTAGCGGGGTCACAGATACGCAGTATTTT.

The chain carries TRBV19 and TRBJ2-2, with D maybe TRBD1 (6 bases). V was cut by 3 bases and J by 3 bases, with 11 bases left in between. This CDR3 is built from 15 residues. Germline V gene sequence: CDR1 LNHDA, CDR2 SQIVND (reference sequence). The CDR3 spells CASSMGADYTGELFF. As DNA, the CDR3 is TGTGCCAGTAGTATGGGGGCAGACTACACCGGGGAGCTGTTTTTT.

The chain carries TRBV28 and TRBJ2-2; the D is unclear. The CDR3 consists of 15 residues. Germline loops: CDR1 MDHEN, CDR2 SYDVKM. Trimming stripped 3 bases from V and 4 bases from J, with 12 bases between. This CDR3 is CASSLRHTITGELFF. In DNA, the CDR3 is TGTGCCAGCAGTTTGAGGCATACGATCACCGGGGAGCTGTTTTTT.

The J gene is TRBJ2-7, the V gene TRBV7-8, with D maybe TRBD1 (5 bases). Trimming stripped 5 bases from V and 2 bases from J, with 10 bases between. CDR1 and CDR2 (germline): SGHVS, FQNEAQ. The CDR3 runs to 13 residues. DNA for the CDR3: TGTGCCAGCAGCGGGGCCCTCCCCTACGAGCAGTACTTC. It specifies CASSGALPYEQYF. The entire variable domain, with the rest obtained from reference TRBV7-8 and TRBJ2-7, is as follows: GAGVSQSPRYKVAKRGQDVALRCDPISGHVSLFWYQQALGQGPEFLTYFQNEAQLDKSGLPSDRFFAERPEGSVSTLKIQRTQQEDSAVYLCASSGALPYEQYFGPGTRLTVT.

The chain carries TRBV7-9 and TRBJ2-3, with TRBD2 identical over 7 bases. The CDR3 loop spans 16 amino acids. Germline trimming cut 5 bases from V and 5 bases from J; bases unmatched to any gene: 13. Germline assignment: CDR1 SEHNR and CDR2 FQNEAQ (reference sequence). CDR3 residues: CASSPPRGLDVDTQYF. DNA for the CDR3: TGTGCCAGCAGCCCACCCCGAGGACTAGATGTAGATACGCAGTATTTT.

The chain combines TRBV5-8 with TRBJ1-5, with D possibly being TRBD1 (5 bases). Per the germline V gene, CDR1 is SGHTS and CDR2 is YDEGEE. The CDR3 has 16 residues. V dropped 0 bases and J dropped 5 bases, with 15 bases sitting between them. As DNA, the CDR3 is TGTGCCAGCAGCTTGGTTAGGGGAGTGGGGGATCAGCCCCAGCATTTT. Residues: CASSLVRGVGDQPQHF.

This rearrangement joins TRBV9 to TRBJ2-1, with 9 bases lining up with TRBD1. There are 15 residues in the CDR3. Trimming at V came to 0 bases and at J to 9 bases, leaving 7 bases not matched to a gene. CDR1 is SGDLS and CDR2 is YYNGEE in the germline V gene. This CDR3 reads CASSVEGQGFGEQFF. CDR3 DNA: TGTGCCAGCAGCGTAGAGGGACAGGGTTTCGGTGAGCAGTTCTTC.

The chain employs TRBV2 and TRBJ1-3, with D perhaps matching TRBD1 (6 bases). V lost 10 bases and J 0 bases, leaving 13 bases between the germline ends. This CDR3 region has 14 residues. CDR1 SNHLY and CDR2 FYNNEI come from the germline V gene. CDR3 DNA sequence: TGTGCCACGAGGGGGGAGAGCTCTGGAAACACCATATATTTT. Its protein is CATRGESSGNTIYF.

This clone appeared a single time. The rearrangement joins TRBV29-1 to TRBJ2-1, with 10 bases matching TRBD1. The CDR3 runs 14 residues. V shed 5 bases and J 5 bases; nucleotides not matched to a gene: 6. Germline CDR1 reads SQVTM; CDR2 reads ANQGSEA. This CDR3 reads CSVRGTGAHNEQFF. CDR3 nucleotides: TGCAGCGTTCGTGGGACAGGGGCCCACAATGAGCAGTTCTTC.

The V and J genes are TRBV7-9 and TRBJ2-1; the match to TRBD2 covers 8 bases. This CDR3 region has 15 residues. CDR1 and CDR2 from the germline V gene are SEHNR and FQNEAQ (reference sequence). Trimming cost V 5 bases and J 8 bases; bases outside gene matches: 11. The CDR3 spells CASSLDSGRSDEQFF. The DNA for the CDR3 is TGTGCCAGCAGCCTTGACAGCGGGAGATCCGATGAGCAGTTCTTC.

This sequence joins TRBV7-9 and TRBJ2-1; no firm D call. CDR3 size: 18 residues. Trimming pared 4 bases from V and 0 bases from J, leaving 19 bases between. From germline, CDR1 is SEHNR and CDR2 FQNEAQ (reference sequence). CDR3 amino acids: CASSSRPTPESSYNEQFF. As DNA, the CDR3 is TGTGCCAGCAGCTCACGCCCTACCCCCGAGAGCTCCTACAATGAGCAGTTCTTC.

The V gene is TRBV5-1, the J gene TRBJ2-3; D is unclear. This CDR3 contains 14 residues. Trimming took off 1 base at V and 3 bases at J, with 9 bases between the two ends. The germline V gene encodes CDR1 SGHRS and CDR2 YFSETQ. The CDR3 is CASSLNSDTDTQYF. The CDR3 DNA follows: TGCGCCAGCAGCTTGAATTCGGATACAGATACGCAGTATTTT.

The V call is TRBV28, the J call TRBJ2-4; D might be TRBD1 (6 bases). V gave up 4 bases and J gave up 10 bases, with 20 bases separating them. The CDR3 is made up of 15 amino acids. Germline CDR1 MDHEN, CDR2 SYDVKM. CDR3 nucleotides: TGTGCCAGCAGTTACTTAGAGGGACACAGGGTAATTCAGTACTTC. Amino acids: CASSYLEGHRVIQYF. Complete variable domain (other parts from reference TRBV28 and TRBJ2-4): DVKVTQSSRYLVKRTGEKVFLECVQDMDHENMFWYRQDPGLGLRLIYFSYDVKMKEKGDIPEGYSVSREKKERFSLILESASTNQTSMYLCASSYLEGHRVIQYFGAGTRLSVL.